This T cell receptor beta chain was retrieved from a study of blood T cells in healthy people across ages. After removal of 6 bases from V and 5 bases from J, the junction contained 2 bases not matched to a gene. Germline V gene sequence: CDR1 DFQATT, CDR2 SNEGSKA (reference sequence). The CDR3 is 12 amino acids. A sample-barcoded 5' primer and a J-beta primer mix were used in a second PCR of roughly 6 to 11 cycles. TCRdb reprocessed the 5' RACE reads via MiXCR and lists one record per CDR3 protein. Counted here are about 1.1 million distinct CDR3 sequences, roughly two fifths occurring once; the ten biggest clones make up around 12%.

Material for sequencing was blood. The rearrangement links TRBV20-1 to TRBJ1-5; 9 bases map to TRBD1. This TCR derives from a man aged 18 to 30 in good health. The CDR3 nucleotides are TGCAGTGCCCGGACAGGGGATCAGCCCCAGCATTTT. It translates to CSARTGDQPQHF.